Included here is one T cell receptor beta chain sequence, with context. In the original processing: Scientists estimated how many nucleated cells there were by amplifying reference gene primers. Some clones are missing from TCRdb's copy, which holds only in-frame ones; the method was immunoSEQ multiplex PCR. Clonal size and the V and J genes are those of that table, whereas D and trimming came from the DNA. The sample includes roughly 250,000 clones, roughly nine tenths of them seen just once. Germline CDR1 is MGHRA and CDR2 is YSYEKL. V was pared by 5 bases and J by 2 bases, with 17 bases between. CDR3 length: 16 amino acids. The sample originates from a study of blood T cell repertoires in COVID-19. Looking at the study overall: From the United States, Italy and Spain came samples of acute and convalescent COVID-19. Sources were T cells, B-cell-depleted T cells, or PBMCs; the material itself was cDNA or gDNA.

Seattle patient enrollment occurred during active infection, with longitudinal follow-up thereafter. What was sequenced was peripheral blood. The chain combines TRBV4-1 with TRBJ2-3, with a possible D match to TRBD1 (5 bases). This sequence was found in a woman under 40 with COVID-19, enrolled during active disease. DNA for the CDR3: TGCGCCAGCAGCAGAGGAATACAGGTATACACAGATACGCAGTATTTT. Amino acids: CASSRGIQVYTDTQYF.